The 23 T cell receptor beta chains below were found in one sample sequenced in a study of regulatory T cells in long-lasting Graves disease. Construction of the TCR beta libraries employed iRepertoire HTBI primers in conjunction with Arm-PCR of CDR3 regions. TCRdb re-called the multiplex PCR reads through MiXCR, storing one row per CDR3 protein. The sample carries 300,000 to 400,000 distinct CDR3 sequences, 16% recorded once. Indicated time point: newly diagnosed GD, antithyroid drugs for less than 3 months. PBMC RNA was the source of the TCR library. This sample was also put to use in a study of T cells in Graves' hyperthyroidism and ophthalmopathy.

This material consisted of peripheral blood mononuclear cells (PBMCs), taken at new diagnosis, from a patient treated with antithyroid drugs. The receptors originated from a man in his forties or fifties with Graves disease.

Ten or more counts support this clonotype. The gene calls are TRBV7-2 and TRBJ1-5; D unclear. This CDR3 is 13 amino acids long. The germline V and J ends were trimmed by 0 bases and 5 bases, with 5 bases remaining between them. The germline V gene encodes CDR1 SGHTA and CDR2 FQGNSA. CDR3 nucleotide sequence: TGTGCCAGCAGCTTAGCTTGGGATCAGCCCCAGCATTTT. Amino acids: CASSLAWDQPQHF.

The sample holds one count of this clonotype. J is TRBJ1-1 and V is TRBV28, with D possibly being TRBD1 (5 bases). The ends were cut back, 6 bases at V and 2 bases at J, with 22 bases in the middle. The V gene's germline CDR1 is MDHEN and CDR2 SYDVKM. The CDR3 is 17 residues long. DNA for the CDR3: TGTGCCAGCAGCCATTCCCAGGGTCCACACCCCAACACTGAAGCTTTCTTT. Translated: CASSHSQGPHPNTEAFF. The variable domain in full, completed from reference TRBV28 and TRBJ1-1, reads DVKVTQSSRYLVKRTGEKVFLECVQDMDHENMFWYRQDPGLGLRLIYFSYDVKMKEKGDIPEGYSVSREKKERFSLILESASTNQTSMYLCASSHSQGPHPNTEAFFGQGTRLTVV.

To note about this clonotype: A much larger clone differs from this one at a single base, so this may be a read error. The CDR3 loop is CASSLIPGGVGNEQSF. In nucleotides, the CDR3 is TGTGCCAGCAGCTTAATACCAGGGGGCGTTGGCAATGAGCAGTCCTTC. The chain recombines TRBV7-3 with TRBJ2-4; 8 nucleotides agree with TRBD1. The germline V gene has CDR1 SGHTA and CDR2 FQGTGA. This CDR3 is built from 16 residues.

In this sample, this clonotype turned up a few times. The CDR3 sequence: CASSETLMNTEAFF. CDR3 DNA sequence: TGTGCCAGCAGCGAGACACTCATGAACACTGAAGCTTTCTTT. This rearrangement joins TRBV7-9 to TRBJ1-1; D not resolved. From germline, CDR1 is SEHNR and CDR2 FQNEAQ (reference sequence). The CDR3 has 14 amino acids. V lost 5 bases and J lost 0, with 10 bases in between.

This clonotype was seen repeatedly, ten times or more. The rearrangement links TRBV28 to TRBJ2-4, with D possibly being TRBD2 (5 bases). V gave up 4 bases and J gave up 6 bases, with 10 bases separating them. CDR3 length: 13 residues. The germline CDR1 and CDR2 sequences are MDHEN and SYDVKM. CDR3 DNA sequence: TGTGCCAGCAGTTCCCCACGGGGAAACATTCAGTACTTC. Its translation is CASSSPRGNIQYF.

This clonotype turned up a few times. CDR3 nucleotide sequence: TGTGCCAGCAGCGAAGCAACCGGGACCGTGAACACCGGGGAGCTGTTTTTT. It codes for CASSEATGTVNTGELFF. The chain uses TRBV28 and TRBJ2-2; the D call may be TRBD1 or TRBD2 (5 bases each). The CDR3 spans 17 residues. Trimming took 6 bases from V and 1 from J, leaving 18 bases between them. Per the germline V gene, CDR1 is MDHEN and CDR2 is SYDVKM.

This clonotype was counted many times. J is TRBJ2-1 and V is TRBV2; 12 nucleotides match TRBD2. Germline V lookup: CDR1 SNHLY, CDR2 FYNNEI. The J segment lost 6 bases and the V segment lost 4 bases, leaving 4 bases of the junction unmatched. The CDR3 contains 15 residues. CDR3 residues: CASSALAGGINEQFF. The CDR3, as DNA: TGTGCCAGCAGTGCACTAGCGGGGGGAATCAATGAGCAGTTCTTC.

This clonotype was observed at least ten times. The J gene is TRBJ2-1, the V gene TRBV2; 9 positions agree with TRBD1. CDR3 length: 14 residues. After removal of 7 bases from V and 6 bases from J, the junction contained 7 bases not matched to a gene. CDR1 SNHLY and CDR2 FYNNEI come from the germline V gene. CDR3 DNA: TGTGCCAGCACTTCCGGGACAGGGTCCAATGAGCAGTTCTTC. This translates into CASTSGTGSNEQFF.

Ten or more counts support this clonotype. The chain recombines TRBV3-1 with TRBJ2-1, with a tentative D call TRBD1 (5 bases). The CDR3 loop spans 15 amino acids. CDR1 and CDR2 from the germline V gene are LGHDT and YNNKEL (reference sequence). V gave up 1 base and J gave up 0 bases, with 7 bases separating them. The CDR3 is CASSQAGISYNEQFF. The CDR3, as DNA: TGTGCCAGCAGCCAAGCAGGGATCTCCTACAATGAGCAGTTCTTC.

In its sample, this clonotype was seen many times. V gene TRBV2 combines with J gene TRBJ1-5; no clear D. V lost 2 bases and J 0 bases, leaving 11 bases between the germline ends. Germline CDR1 SNHLY, CDR2 FYNNEI. The CDR3 runs 16 residues. CDR3 in DNA: TGTGCCAGCAGTGAACTAGTTTGGTATAGCAATCAGCCCCAGCATTTT. It yields the protein CASSELVWYSNQPQHF.

J is TRBJ1-4 and V is TRBV5-1; 8 positions agree with TRBD1. Germline V lookup: CDR1 SGHRS, CDR2 YFSETQ. The CDR3 loop spans 15 amino acids. The trim removed 4 bases at V and 3 bases at J, leaving 5 bases unmatched. CDR3 sequence reads: CASSMQGASNEKLFF. For the CDR3, the DNA is TGCGCCAGCAGCATGCAGGGGGCGTCTAATGAAAAACTGTTTTTT.

This clonotype was counted ten times or more. This chain joins TRBV18 and TRBJ2-1, with 7 bases identical to TRBD1. Germline V gene data show CDR1 as KGHSH and CDR2 as LQKENI. V shed 0 bases and J 4 bases; nucleotides not matched to a gene: 6. CDR3 length: 16 residues. The CDR3 sequence: CASSPPAGGSYNEQFF. CDR3 nucleotide sequence: TGTGCCAGCTCACCACCCGCAGGGGGATCATACAATGAGCAGTTCTTC. Supplemented by reference TRBV18 and TRBJ2-1, the full variable domain reads NAGVMQNPRHLVRRRGQEARLRCSPMKGHSHVYWYRQLPEEGLKFMVYLQKENIIDESGMPKERFSAEFPKEGPSILRIQQVVRGDSAAYFCASSPPAGGSYNEQFFGPGTRLTVL.

This clonotype was detected a few times. A much larger clone is a single base away; this may be a read error. The CDR3, as DNA: TGTGCCGGCAGCCTGGGACTAGCGTGGAATGAGCAGTTCTTC. Translated, it gives CAGSLGLAWNEQFF. This chain links TRBV11-2 with TRBJ2-1; the match to TRBD2 covers 10 bases. The CDR3 extends over 14 amino acids. Germline values: CDR1 SGHAT, CDR2 FQNNGV.

This clonotype came up many times. This rearrangement joins TRBV2 to TRBJ1-2; tentatively, D is TRBD1 (5 bases). This CDR3 spans 16 amino acids. Trimming removed 6 bases at V and 2 bases at J, with 19 bases between. Germline assignment: CDR1 SNHLY and CDR2 FYNNEI. The CDR3 reads CASSGTASIANYGYTF. The CDR3 nucleotides are TGTGCCAGCAGCGGGACGGCCTCCATCGCCAACTATGGCTACACCTTC.

This clonotype appeared many times. This rearrangement joins TRBV20-1 to TRBJ2-5; D is uncertain. The V gene's germline CDR1 is DFQATT and CDR2 SNEGSKA (reference sequence). Trimming cost V 2 bases and J 1 base, with 2 bases left between them. This CDR3 spans 11 amino acids. The CDR3 nucleotides read TGCAGTGCTAGACCCCAAGAGACCCAGTACTTC. This codes for CSARPQETQYF.

The chain is built from TRBV6-1 and TRBJ1-5; 11 nucleotides agree with TRBD1. V shed 4 bases and J 9 bases; nucleotides not matched to a gene: 5. There are 14 residues in the CDR3. Germline values: CDR1 MNHNS, CDR2 SASEGT. CDR3 sequence: CASSGDRGVRPQHF. CDR3 sequence (DNA): TGTGCCAGCAGTGGGGACAGGGGGGTTAGGCCCCAGCATTTT.

This clonotype was picked up many times. V usage is TRBV6-1 and J usage is TRBJ2-2; D unclear. The CDR3 is 15 residues long. Germline V gives CDR1 MNHNS, CDR2 SASEGT. V was trimmed by 4 bases and J by 4 bases, leaving 13 bases between them. DNA for the CDR3: TGTGCCAGCAGTGTTGGGATGGGTGGCACCGGGGAGCTGTTTTTT. Translating gives CASSVGMGGTGELFF.

There are many counts of this clonotype. The chain links TRBV6-4 to TRBJ2-3; 10 bases align to TRBD2. Per the germline V gene, CDR1 is MRHNA and CDR2 is SNTAGT. V lost 3 bases and J lost 0; bases outside the gene matches: 0. The CDR3 is 15 residues long. The CDR3 loop is CASSEAGGSTDTQYF. DNA for the CDR3: TGTGCCAGCAGTGAAGCGGGGGGGAGCACAGATACGCAGTATTTT.

The sample holds many counts of this clonotype. This rearrangement joins TRBV7-9 to TRBJ2-1, with D possibly being TRBD2 (6 bases). The germline CDR1 and CDR2 sequences are SEHNR and FQNEAQ (reference sequence). This CDR3 contains 15 residues. Trimming stripped 0 bases from V and 6 bases from J, with 12 bases between. For the CDR3, the DNA is TGTGCCAGCAGCTTAGCTGGCGGGGCGGGCAATGAGCAGTTCTTC. Translated, it gives CASSLAGGAGNEQFF.

This chain joins TRBV6-2 or TRBV6-3 and TRBJ2-4; tentatively, D is TRBD1 or TRBD2 (6 bases each). The CDR3 is 15 amino acids. CDR1 and CDR2 from the germline V gene are MNHEY and SVGEGT. V was pared by 5 bases and J by 7 bases, with 18 bases between. CDR3 amino acids: CASSPHQGSGNIQYF. The CDR3 nucleotides are TGTGCCAGCAGTCCCCACCAGGGGAGCGGGAACATTCAGTACTTC.

This clonotype was recorded at least ten times. The V call is TRBV20-1, the J call TRBJ1-5; D remains unclear. CDR3 length: 12 residues. The germline V and J ends were trimmed by 3 bases and 7 bases, with 10 bases remaining between them. The germline V gene encodes CDR1 DFQATT and CDR2 SNEGSKA (reference sequence). In DNA form, the CDR3 reads TGCAGTGCTAGCTGGCAGGCCCAGCCCCAGCATTTT. It translates to CSASWQAQPQHF.

This clonotype appeared many times. This sequence joins TRBV7-2 and TRBJ2-1, with TRBD2 identical over 8 bases. V lost 6 bases to trimming and J lost 10 bases; unmatched junction nucleotides: 11. The CDR3 extends over 14 amino acids. Germline lookup yields CDR1 SGHTA and CDR2 FQGNSA. DNA of the CDR3: TGTGCCAGCAGTTCGCCCTACCGGGGGGGGGAGCAGTTCTTC. It is translated as CASSSPYRGGEQFF.

This clonotype was detected many times. This chain links TRBV28 with TRBJ1-4, with D possibly TRBD1 on 5 matching bases. The CDR3 totals 13 residues. Germline V gene data show CDR1 as MDHEN and CDR2 as SYDVKM. The V end lost 3 bases, the J end lost 8 bases, and 10 bases lay between the germline ends. The CDR3 DNA sequence: TGTGCCAGCAGTTTGCCGAGGGACGAAAAACTGTTTTTT. It specifies CASSLPRDEKLFF. Combining the CDR3 with reference TRBV28 and TRBJ1-4 gives the whole variable domain DVKVTQSSRYLVKRTGEKVFLECVQDMDHENMFWYRQDPGLGLRLIYFSYDVKMKEKGDIPEGYSVSREKKERFSLILESASTNQTSMYLCASSLPRDEKLFFGSGTQLSVL.